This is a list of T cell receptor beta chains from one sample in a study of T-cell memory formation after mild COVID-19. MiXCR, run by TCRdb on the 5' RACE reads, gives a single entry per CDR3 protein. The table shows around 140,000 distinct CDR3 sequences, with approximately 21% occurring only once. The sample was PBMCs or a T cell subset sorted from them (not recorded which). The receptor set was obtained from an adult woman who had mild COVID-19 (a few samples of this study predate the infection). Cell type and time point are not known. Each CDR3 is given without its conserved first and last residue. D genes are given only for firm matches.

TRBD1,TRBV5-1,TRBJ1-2,ASSSGTGDIGYT
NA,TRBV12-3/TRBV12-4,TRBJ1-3,ASSLSPIKSNSGNTIY
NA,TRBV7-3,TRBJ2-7,ASSPQGGSYEQY
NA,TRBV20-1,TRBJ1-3,SAYTGSSGNTIY
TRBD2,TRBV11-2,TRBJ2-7,ASRGIAGGPHEQY
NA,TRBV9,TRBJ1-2,ASTPGQDRNT
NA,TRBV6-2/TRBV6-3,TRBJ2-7,ASSSDSSYEQY
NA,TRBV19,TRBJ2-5,ASRFRGQETQY
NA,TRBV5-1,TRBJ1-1,ASSLVGPTEAF
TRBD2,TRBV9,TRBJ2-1,ASSVAPLAGDEQF
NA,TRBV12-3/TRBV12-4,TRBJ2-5,ATPDVGSQEGQY
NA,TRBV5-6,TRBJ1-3,ASSLVSSGNTIY
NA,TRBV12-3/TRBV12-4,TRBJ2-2,ASQIGQVPTGELF
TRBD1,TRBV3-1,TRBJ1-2,ASSQMWDRSNYGYT
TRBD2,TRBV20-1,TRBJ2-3,SAPTGREVTDTQY
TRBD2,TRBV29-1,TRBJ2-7,SVGRLAGAYEQY
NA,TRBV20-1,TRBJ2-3,SAPEPYTDTQY
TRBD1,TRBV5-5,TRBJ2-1,ASSLDRGFNEQF
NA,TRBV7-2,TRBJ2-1,ASSSGLGIGPRYNEQF
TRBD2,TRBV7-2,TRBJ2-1,ASSRGGASINEQF
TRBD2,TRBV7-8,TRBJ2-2,ASSFHRLAGTNTGELF
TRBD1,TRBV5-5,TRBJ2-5,ASSGPGTGWETQY
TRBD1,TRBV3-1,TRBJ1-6,ASTRSTGRGSPLH
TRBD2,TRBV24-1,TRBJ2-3,ATSDLARTSGRDTQY
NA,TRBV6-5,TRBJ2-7,ASSYGRQTPDEQY
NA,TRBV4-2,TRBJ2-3,ASSPAAADTQY
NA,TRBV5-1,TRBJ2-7,ATRRGQSYEQY
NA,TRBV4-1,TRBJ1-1,ASRPGGTVNTEAF
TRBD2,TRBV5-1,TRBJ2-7,ATSPSGGYEQY
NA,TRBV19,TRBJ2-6,ASGSRQGANVLT
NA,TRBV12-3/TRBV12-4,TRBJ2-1,ASSLRHTPGSSYNEQF
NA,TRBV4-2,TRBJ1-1,ASSQDWAGKNTEAF
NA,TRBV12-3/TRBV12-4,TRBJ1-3,ASSSLRVDGNTIY
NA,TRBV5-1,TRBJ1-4,ASSLPQVNEKLF